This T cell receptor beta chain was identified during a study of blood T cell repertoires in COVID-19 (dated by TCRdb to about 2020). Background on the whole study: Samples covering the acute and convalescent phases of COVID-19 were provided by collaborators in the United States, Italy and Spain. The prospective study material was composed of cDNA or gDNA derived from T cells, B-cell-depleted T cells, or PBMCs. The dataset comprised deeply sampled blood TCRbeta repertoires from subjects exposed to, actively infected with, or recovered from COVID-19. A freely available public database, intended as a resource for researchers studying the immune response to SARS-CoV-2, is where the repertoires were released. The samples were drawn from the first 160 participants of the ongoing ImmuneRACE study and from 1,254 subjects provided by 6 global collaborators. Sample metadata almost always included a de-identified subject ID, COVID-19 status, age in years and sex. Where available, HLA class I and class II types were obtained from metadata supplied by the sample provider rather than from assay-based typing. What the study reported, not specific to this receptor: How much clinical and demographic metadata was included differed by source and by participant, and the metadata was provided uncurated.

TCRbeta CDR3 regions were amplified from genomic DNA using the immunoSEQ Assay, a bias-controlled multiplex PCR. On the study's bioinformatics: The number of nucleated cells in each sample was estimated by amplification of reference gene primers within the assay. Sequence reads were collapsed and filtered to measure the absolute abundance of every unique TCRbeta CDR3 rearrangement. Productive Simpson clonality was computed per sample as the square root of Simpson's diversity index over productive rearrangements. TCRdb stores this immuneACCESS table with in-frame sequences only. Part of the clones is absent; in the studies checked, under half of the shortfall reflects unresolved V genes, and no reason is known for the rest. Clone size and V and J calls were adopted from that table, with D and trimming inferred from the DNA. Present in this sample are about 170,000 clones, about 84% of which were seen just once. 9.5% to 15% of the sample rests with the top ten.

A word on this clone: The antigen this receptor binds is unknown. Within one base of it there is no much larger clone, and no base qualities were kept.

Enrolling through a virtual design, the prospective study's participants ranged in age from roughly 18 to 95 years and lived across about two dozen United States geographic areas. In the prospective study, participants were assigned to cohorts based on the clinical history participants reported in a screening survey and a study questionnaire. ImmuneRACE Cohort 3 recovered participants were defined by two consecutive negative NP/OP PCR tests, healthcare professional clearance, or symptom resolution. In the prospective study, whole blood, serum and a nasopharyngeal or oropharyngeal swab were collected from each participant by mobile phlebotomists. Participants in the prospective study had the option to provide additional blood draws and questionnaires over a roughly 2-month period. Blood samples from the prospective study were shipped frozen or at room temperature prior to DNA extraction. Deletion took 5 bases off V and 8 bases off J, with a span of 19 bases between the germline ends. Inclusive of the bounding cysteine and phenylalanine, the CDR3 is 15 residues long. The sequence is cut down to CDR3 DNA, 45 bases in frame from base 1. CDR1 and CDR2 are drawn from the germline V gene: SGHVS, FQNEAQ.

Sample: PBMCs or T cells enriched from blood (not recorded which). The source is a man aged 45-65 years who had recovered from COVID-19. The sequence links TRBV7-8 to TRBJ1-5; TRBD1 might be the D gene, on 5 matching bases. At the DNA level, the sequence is TGTGCCAGCAGCCTATCCCCCAGGGTTTTGGAGCCCCAGCATTTT. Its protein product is CASSLSPRVLEPQHF. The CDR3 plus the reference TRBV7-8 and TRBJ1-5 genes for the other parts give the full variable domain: GAGVSQSPRYKVAKRGQDVALRCDPISGHVSLFWYQQALGQGPEFLTYFQNEAQLDKSGLPSDRFFAERPEGSVSTLKIQRTQQEDSAVYLCASSLSPRVLEPQHFGDGTRLSIL.